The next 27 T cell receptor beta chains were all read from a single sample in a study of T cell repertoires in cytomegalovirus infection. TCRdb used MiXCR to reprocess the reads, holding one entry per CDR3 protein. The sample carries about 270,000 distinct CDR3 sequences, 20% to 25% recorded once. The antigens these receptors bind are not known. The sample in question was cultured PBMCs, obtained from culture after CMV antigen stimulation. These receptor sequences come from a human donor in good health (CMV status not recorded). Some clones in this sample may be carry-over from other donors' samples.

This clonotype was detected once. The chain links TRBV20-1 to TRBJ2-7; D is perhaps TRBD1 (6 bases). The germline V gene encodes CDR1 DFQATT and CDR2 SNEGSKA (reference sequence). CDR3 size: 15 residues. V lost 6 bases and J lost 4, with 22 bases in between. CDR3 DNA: TGCAGTGCCATCGGACAGAACTGGGACCTATACGAGCAGTACTTC. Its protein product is CSAIGQNWDLYEQYF.

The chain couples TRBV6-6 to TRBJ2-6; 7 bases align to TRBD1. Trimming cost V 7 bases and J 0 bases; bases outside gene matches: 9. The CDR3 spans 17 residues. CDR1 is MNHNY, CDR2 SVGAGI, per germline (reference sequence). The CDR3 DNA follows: TGTGCCAGCAATGGGGGACAGACCCGCTCTGGGGCCAACGTCCTGACTTTC. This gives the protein CASNGGQTRSGANVLTF.

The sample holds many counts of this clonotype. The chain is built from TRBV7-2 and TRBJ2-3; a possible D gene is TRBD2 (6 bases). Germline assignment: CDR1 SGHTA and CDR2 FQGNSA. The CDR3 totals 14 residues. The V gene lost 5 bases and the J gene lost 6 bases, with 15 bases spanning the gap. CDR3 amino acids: CASSTGLFSDTQYF. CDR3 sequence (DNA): TGTGCCAGCAGCACGGGACTCTTCTCGGATACGCAGTATTTT.

Here the CDR3 reads CASSQDTSGPKGNEQFF. DNA of the CDR3: TGCGCCAGCAGCCAAGATACGAGCGGGCCAAAGGGGAATGAGCAGTTCTTC. The chain has TRBV4-3 and TRBJ2-1; D might be TRBD2 (6 bases). The germline gives CDR1 LGHNA, CDR2 YSLEER. This CDR3 has 17 amino acids. V lost 0 bases and J lost 7, with 19 bases in between.

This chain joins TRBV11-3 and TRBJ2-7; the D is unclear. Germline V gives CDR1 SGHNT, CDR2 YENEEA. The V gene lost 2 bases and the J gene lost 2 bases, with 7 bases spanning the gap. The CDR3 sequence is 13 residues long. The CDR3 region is CASSLFHTYEQYF. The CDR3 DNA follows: TGTGCCAGCAGCTTATTTCACACCTACGAGCAGTACTTC.

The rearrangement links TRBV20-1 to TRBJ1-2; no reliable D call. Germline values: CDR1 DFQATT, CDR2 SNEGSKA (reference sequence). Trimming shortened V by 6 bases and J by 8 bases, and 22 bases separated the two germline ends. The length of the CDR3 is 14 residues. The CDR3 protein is CSARTGIQVEGYTF. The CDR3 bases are TGCAGTGCGCGGACGGGTATTCAGGTTGAGGGCTACACCTTC.

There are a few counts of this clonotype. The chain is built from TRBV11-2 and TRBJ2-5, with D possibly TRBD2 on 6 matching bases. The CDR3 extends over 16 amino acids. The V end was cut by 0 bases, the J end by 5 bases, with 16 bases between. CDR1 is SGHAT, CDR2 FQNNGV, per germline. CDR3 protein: CASSLDWGGIGETQYF. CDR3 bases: TGTGCCAGCAGCTTAGATTGGGGCGGGATCGGGGAGACCCAGTACTTC. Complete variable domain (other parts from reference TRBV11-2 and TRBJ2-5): EAGVAQSPRYKIIEKRQSVAFWCNPISGHATLYWYQQILGQGPKLLIQFQNNGVVDDSQLPKDRFSAERLKGVDSTLKIQPAKLEDSAVYLCASSLDWGGIGETQYFGPGTRLLVL.

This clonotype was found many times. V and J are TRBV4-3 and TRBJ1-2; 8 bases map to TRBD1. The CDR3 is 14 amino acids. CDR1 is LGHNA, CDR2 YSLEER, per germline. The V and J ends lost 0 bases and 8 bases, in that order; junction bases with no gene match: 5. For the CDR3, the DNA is TGCGCCAGCAGCCAAGATCAGGGGGCATGGGGCTACACCTTC. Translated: CASSQDQGAWGYTF.

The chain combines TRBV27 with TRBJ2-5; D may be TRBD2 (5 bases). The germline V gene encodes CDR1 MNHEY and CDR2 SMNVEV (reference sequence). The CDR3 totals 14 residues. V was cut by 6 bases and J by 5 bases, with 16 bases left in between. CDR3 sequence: CASSRGRLAETQYF. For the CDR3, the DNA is TGTGCCAGCAGCCGTGGACGGTTAGCGGAGACCCAGTACTTC.

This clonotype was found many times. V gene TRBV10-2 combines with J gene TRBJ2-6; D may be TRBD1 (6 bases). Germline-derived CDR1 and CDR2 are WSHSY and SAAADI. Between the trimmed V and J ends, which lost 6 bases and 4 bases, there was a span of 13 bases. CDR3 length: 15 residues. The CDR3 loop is CASRDRFMGANVLTF. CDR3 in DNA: TGCGCCAGCAGAGACAGGTTTATGGGGGCCAACGTCCTGACTTTC.

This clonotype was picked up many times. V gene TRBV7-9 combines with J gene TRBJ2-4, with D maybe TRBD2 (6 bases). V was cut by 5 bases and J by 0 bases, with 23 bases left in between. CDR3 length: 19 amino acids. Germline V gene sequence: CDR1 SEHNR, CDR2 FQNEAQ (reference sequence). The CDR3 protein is CASSPAGARGGLAKNIQYF. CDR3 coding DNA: TGTGCCAGCAGCCCCGCTGGCGCAAGGGGAGGACTAGCCAAAAACATTCAGTACTTC. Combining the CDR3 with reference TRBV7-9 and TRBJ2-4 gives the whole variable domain DTGVSQNPRHKITKRGQNVTFRCDPISEHNRLYWYRQTLGQGPEFLTYFQNEAQLEKSRLLSDRFSAERPKGSFSTLEIQRTEQGDSAMYLCASSPAGARGGLAKNIQYFGAGTRLSVL.

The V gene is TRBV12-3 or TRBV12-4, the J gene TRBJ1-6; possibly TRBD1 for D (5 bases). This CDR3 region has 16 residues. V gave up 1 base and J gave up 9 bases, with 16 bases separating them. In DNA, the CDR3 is TGTGCCAGCAGTTTAGTGGGGCTTTCGAAAGGTTCACCCCTCCACTTT. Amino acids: CASSLVGLSKGSPLHF.

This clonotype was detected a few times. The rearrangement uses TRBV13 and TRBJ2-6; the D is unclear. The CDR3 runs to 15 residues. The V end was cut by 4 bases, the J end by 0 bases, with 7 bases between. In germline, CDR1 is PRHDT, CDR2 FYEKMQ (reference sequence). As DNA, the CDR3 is TGTGCCAGCAGCTCGGATATCTCTGGGGCCAACGTCCTGACTTTC. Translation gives CASSSDISGANVLTF.

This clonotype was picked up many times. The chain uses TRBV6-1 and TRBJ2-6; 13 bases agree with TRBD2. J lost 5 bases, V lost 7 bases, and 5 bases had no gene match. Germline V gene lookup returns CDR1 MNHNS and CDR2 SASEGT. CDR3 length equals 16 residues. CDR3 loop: CASNGLAGARANVLTF. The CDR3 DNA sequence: TGTGCCAGCAACGGACTAGCGGGAGCTCGGGCCAACGTCCTGACTTTC.

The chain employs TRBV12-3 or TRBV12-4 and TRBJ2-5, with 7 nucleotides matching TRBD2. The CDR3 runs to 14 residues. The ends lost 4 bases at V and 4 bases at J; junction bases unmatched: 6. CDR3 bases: TGTGCCAGCAGTTCTAGGACTAGAGGAGAGACCCAGTACTTC. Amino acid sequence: CASSSRTRGETQYF.

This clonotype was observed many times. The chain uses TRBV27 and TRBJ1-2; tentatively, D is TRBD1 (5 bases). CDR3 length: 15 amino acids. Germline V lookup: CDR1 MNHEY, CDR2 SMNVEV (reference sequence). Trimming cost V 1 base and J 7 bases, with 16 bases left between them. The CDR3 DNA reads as TGTGCCAGCAGTTTATACCCCCAGGGTTCCGCTGGCTACACCTTC. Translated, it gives CASSLYPQGSAGYTF.

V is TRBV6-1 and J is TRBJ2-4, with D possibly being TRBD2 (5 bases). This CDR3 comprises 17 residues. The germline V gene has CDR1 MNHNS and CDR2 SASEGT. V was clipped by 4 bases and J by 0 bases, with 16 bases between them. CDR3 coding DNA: TGTGCCAGCAGTGTCTCCCGGGGTTTAGTAGCCAAAAACATTCAGTACTTC. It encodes CASSVSRGLVAKNIQYF.

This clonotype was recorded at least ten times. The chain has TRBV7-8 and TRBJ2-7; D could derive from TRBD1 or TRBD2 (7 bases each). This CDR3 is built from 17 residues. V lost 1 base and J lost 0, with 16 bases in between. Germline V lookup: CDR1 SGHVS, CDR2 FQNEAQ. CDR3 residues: CASSLGGGTANSYEQYV. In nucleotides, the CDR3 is TGTGCCAGCAGCTTAGGGGGAGGGACAGCGAACTCCTACGAGCAGTACGTC.

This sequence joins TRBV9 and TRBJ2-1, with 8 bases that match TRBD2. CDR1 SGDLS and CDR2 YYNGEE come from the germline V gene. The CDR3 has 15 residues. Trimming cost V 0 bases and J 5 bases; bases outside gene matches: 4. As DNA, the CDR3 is TGTGCCAGCAGCGTAGAGGGGACTAGGGACAATGAGCAGTTCTTC. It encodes CASSVEGTRDNEQFF.

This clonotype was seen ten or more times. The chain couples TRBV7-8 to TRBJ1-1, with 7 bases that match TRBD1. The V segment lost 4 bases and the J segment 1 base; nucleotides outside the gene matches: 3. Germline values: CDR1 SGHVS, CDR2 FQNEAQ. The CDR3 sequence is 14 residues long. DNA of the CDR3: TGTGCCAGCAGCTGGGACAGAAGGAACACTGAAGCTTTCTTT. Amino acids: CASSWDRRNTEAFF.

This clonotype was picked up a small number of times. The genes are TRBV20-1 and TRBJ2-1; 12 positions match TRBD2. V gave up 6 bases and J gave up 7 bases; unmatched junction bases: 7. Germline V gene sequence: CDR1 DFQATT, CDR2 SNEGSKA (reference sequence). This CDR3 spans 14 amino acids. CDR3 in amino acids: CSAQTSGSSNEQFF. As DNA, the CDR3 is TGCAGTGCACAGACTAGCGGGAGTAGTAATGAGCAGTTCTTC.

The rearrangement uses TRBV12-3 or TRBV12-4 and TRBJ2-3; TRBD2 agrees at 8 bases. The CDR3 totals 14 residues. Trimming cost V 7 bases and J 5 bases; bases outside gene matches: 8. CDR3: CASTLTGGLDTQYF. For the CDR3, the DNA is TGTGCCAGCACCCTTACGGGGGGGTTAGATACGCAGTATTTT.

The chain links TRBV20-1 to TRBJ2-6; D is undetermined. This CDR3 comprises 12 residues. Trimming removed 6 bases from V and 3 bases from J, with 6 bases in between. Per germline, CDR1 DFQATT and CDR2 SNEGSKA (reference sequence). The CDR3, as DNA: TGCAGTGCCGCCAGTGGGGCCAACGTCCTGACTTTC. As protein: CSAASGANVLTF.

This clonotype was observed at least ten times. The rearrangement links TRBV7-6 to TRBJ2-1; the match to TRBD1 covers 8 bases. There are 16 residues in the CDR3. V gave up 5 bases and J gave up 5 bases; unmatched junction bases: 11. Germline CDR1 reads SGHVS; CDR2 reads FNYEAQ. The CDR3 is CASSRTRDRINNEQFF. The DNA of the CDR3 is TGTGCCAGCAGCCGAACCCGGGACAGGATCAACAATGAGCAGTTCTTC.

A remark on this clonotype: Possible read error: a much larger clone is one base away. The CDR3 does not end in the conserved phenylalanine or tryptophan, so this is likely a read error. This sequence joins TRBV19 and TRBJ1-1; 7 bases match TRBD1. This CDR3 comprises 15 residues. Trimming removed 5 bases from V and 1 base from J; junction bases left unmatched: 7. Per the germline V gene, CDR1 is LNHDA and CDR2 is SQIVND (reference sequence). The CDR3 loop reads CASSLTGVPNTEAFI. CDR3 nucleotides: TGTGCCAGTAGTTTAACAGGGGTCCCGAACACTGAAGCTTTCATT.

The DNA for the CDR3 is TGTGCCAGCAGTTCAGGGCAGCCGGGAGAGACCCAGTACTTC. Protein sequence: CASSSGQPGETQYF. The chain carries TRBV12-3 or TRBV12-4 and TRBJ2-5; D might be TRBD1 (5 bases). The CDR3 is 14 residues long. Trimming removed 4 bases from V and 4 bases from J, with 13 bases in between.

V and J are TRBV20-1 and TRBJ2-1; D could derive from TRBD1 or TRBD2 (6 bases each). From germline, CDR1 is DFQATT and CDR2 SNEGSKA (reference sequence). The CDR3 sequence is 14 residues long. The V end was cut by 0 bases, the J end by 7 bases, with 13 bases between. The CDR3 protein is CSARDIGGSNEQFF. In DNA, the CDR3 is TGCAGTGCTAGAGATATAGGGGGGAGTAATGAGCAGTTCTTC.